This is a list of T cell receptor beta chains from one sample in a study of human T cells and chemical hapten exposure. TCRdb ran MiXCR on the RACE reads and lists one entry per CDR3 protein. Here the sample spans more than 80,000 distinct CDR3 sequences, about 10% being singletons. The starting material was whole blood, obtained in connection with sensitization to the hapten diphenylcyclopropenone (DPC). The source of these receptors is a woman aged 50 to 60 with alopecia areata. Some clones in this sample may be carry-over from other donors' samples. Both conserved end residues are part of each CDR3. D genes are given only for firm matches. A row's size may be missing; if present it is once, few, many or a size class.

cdr3_nt: .; cdr3_aa: CSVAGGTGATNTF; clone_size: .; d_call: .; v_call: TRBV29-1; j_call: TRBJ1-2
cdr3_nt: TGTGCCAGCAGTTGGGACAGGGCAAAGGGGACCCAGTACTTC; cdr3_aa: CASSWDRAKGTQYF; clone_size: many; d_call: TRBD1; v_call: TRBV6-5; j_call: TRBJ2-5
cdr3_nt: TGCGCCAGCAGGGTTTTCGGTAGCGGGAGTGCGGGTGAGCAGTTCTTC; cdr3_aa: CASRVFGSGSAGEQFF; clone_size: many; d_call: TRBD2; v_call: TRBV10-2; j_call: TRBJ2-1
cdr3_nt: TGTGCCAGCAGTACAGGGACAGAAATTAACAATGAGCAGTTCTTC; cdr3_aa: CASSTGTEINNEQFF; clone_size: many; d_call: TRBD1; v_call: TRBV6-2/TRBV6-3; j_call: TRBJ2-1
cdr3_nt: TGTGCCAGCAGTTATTCGAGCTCTGGGGCCAACGTCCTGACTTTC; cdr3_aa: CASSYSSSGANVLTF; clone_size: few; d_call: .; v_call: TRBV6-2/TRBV6-3; j_call: TRBJ2-6
cdr3_nt: TGTGCCAGCAGCCGGGACTCGAACATTCAGTACTTC; cdr3_aa: CASSRDSNIQYF; clone_size: few; d_call: .; v_call: TRBV16; j_call: TRBJ2-4
cdr3_nt: TGTGCCAGCAGCTCACAGGGGGCCGCGAACACTGAAGCTTTCTTT; cdr3_aa: CASSSQGAANTEAFF; clone_size: many; d_call: TRBD1; v_call: TRBV7-9; j_call: TRBJ1-1
cdr3_nt: TGTGCCAGCAGTTACTCCGAATTAGCTGGAAACACCATATATTTT; cdr3_aa: CASSYSELAGNTIYF; clone_size: few; d_call: .; v_call: TRBV6-5; j_call: TRBJ1-3
cdr3_nt: TGTGCCAGCAGCTTCGTTTCGGGAGACACCTCGGATACGCAGTATTTT; cdr3_aa: CASSFVSGDTSDTQYF; clone_size: few; d_call: .; v_call: TRBV5-4; j_call: TRBJ2-3
cdr3_nt: TGTGCCAGCAGCGGAGCGGGAGGGGTCTCCTACAATGAGCAGTTCTTC; cdr3_aa: CASSGAGGVSYNEQFF; clone_size: many; d_call: TRBD2; v_call: TRBV7-9; j_call: TRBJ2-1
cdr3_nt: TGCAGTGCTAGAGATAGGGACAGGGGGCCTACCTACGAGCAGTACTTC; cdr3_aa: CSARDRDRGPTYEQYF; clone_size: .; d_call: TRBD1; v_call: TRBV20-1; j_call: TRBJ2-7
cdr3_nt: TGTGCCAGCAGCTCCCGAGGACAGGGGAACACTGAAGCTTTCTTT; cdr3_aa: CASSSRGQGNTEAFF; clone_size: many; d_call: TRBD1; v_call: TRBV7-9; j_call: TRBJ1-1
cdr3_nt: TGTGCCAGCAGCGAAGGACAGGCCTTGAACACTGAAGCTTTCTTT; cdr3_aa: CASSEGQALNTEAFF; clone_size: few; d_call: .; v_call: TRBV21-1; j_call: TRBJ1-1
cdr3_nt: TGTGCCAGCAGCCACAGCTACGAGCAGTACTTC; cdr3_aa: CASSHSYEQYF; clone_size: many; d_call: .; v_call: TRBV12-3/TRBV12-4; j_call: TRBJ2-7
cdr3_nt: TGTGCCAGCATCTTTGGGACCTCTGGAAACACCATATATTTT; cdr3_aa: CASIFGTSGNTIYF; clone_size: many; d_call: .; v_call: TRBV21-1; j_call: TRBJ1-3
cdr3_nt: TGCAGTGCTAGAGATAGACGGGGCTCCTACAATGAGCAGTTCTTC; cdr3_aa: CSARDRRGSYNEQFF; clone_size: many; d_call: .; v_call: TRBV20-1; j_call: TRBJ2-1
cdr3_nt: TGTGCCACCAGCAGAAGTAGCAGCCCCTACAATGAGCAGTTCTTC; cdr3_aa: CATSRSSSPYNEQFF; clone_size: many; d_call: .; v_call: TRBV15; j_call: TRBJ2-1
cdr3_nt: TGTGCCAGCAGCCAAGTCACCGAATCGACCCAGTACTTC; cdr3_aa: CASSQVTESTQYF; clone_size: .; d_call: .; v_call: TRBV3-1; j_call: TRBJ2-5
cdr3_nt: TGTGCCAGCAGCTTGACAACTAGCGGGAGGTATTTT; cdr3_aa: CASSLTTSGRYF; clone_size: medium-sized; d_call: TRBD2; v_call: TRBV11-2; j_call: TRBJ2-3
cdr3_nt: TGTGCCAGCAGTTACGGGGCGAACACTGAAGCTTTCTTT; cdr3_aa: CASSYGANTEAFF; clone_size: .; d_call: .; v_call: TRBV27; j_call: TRBJ1-1
cdr3_nt: TGTGCCAGCAGCCGACGAGGGGGGCGGGAAACAGATACGCAGTATTTT; cdr3_aa: CASSRRGGRETDTQYF; clone_size: few; d_call: .; v_call: TRBV7-8; j_call: TRBJ2-3
cdr3_nt: TGTGCCAGCAGCCCGACGGACAGCTCCACCGGGGAGCTGTTTTTT; cdr3_aa: CASSPTDSSTGELFF; clone_size: many; d_call: .; v_call: TRBV6-4; j_call: TRBJ2-2
cdr3_nt: TGTGCCAGCAGCACAGGGCACAATCAGCCCCAGCATTTT; cdr3_aa: CASSTGHNQPQHF; clone_size: many; d_call: .; v_call: TRBV2; j_call: TRBJ1-5
cdr3_nt: TGTGCCAGCAGCCCCCGGACACCTGCCTACGAGCAGTACTTC; cdr3_aa: CASSPRTPAYEQYF; clone_size: .; d_call: .; v_call: TRBV4-2; j_call: TRBJ2-7
cdr3_nt: TGTGCCAGCAGCCACTTCCAATCAGGGCGAAAGCAGTTCTTC; cdr3_aa: CASSHFQSGRKQFF; clone_size: many; d_call: .; v_call: TRBV3-1; j_call: TRBJ2-1
cdr3_nt: TGTGCCAGCAGTTCCCGGGACTTGAACTACAATGAGCAGTTCTTC; cdr3_aa: CASSSRDLNYNEQFF; clone_size: many; d_call: .; v_call: TRBV28; j_call: TRBJ2-1
cdr3_nt: TGTGCCAGCAGCCAGGTCCGGACTAGCTACGAGCAGTACTTC; cdr3_aa: CASSQVRTSYEQYF; clone_size: few; d_call: TRBD2; v_call: TRBV3-1; j_call: TRBJ2-7
cdr3_nt: TGCGCCAGCAGCTTGGCGACCCCCAATGAGCAGTTCTTC; cdr3_aa: CASSLATPNEQFF; clone_size: .; d_call: .; v_call: TRBV5-1; j_call: TRBJ2-1
cdr3_nt: TGTGCCAGCAGCCAAGTTTCAGGGCACTATGGCTACACCTTC; cdr3_aa: CASSQVSGHYGYTF; clone_size: .; d_call: .; v_call: TRBV4-2; j_call: TRBJ1-2
cdr3_nt: TGTGCCAGCAGAAGACTAGCGGGAGATTCCGGGGAGCTGTTTTTT; cdr3_aa: CASRRLAGDSGELFF; clone_size: many; d_call: TRBD2; v_call: TRBV12-3/TRBV12-4; j_call: TRBJ2-2
cdr3_nt: TGTGCCAGCAGCCAAGGGGGACTAGCGGGAAGCGAGCAGTACTTC; cdr3_aa: CASSQGGLAGSEQYF; clone_size: .; d_call: TRBD2; v_call: TRBV3-1; j_call: TRBJ2-7
cdr3_nt: TGCAGTGCTGGAGGACTAGCGGGAGTCGGGACAGATACGCAGTATTTT; cdr3_aa: CSAGGLAGVGTDTQYF; clone_size: .; d_call: TRBD2; v_call: TRBV20-1; j_call: TRBJ2-3
cdr3_nt: TGCAGTGCTAGAGATAGGAGGATAATAGGCTACACCTTC; cdr3_aa: CSARDRRIIGYTF; clone_size: many; d_call: .; v_call: TRBV20-1; j_call: TRBJ1-2
cdr3_nt: TGCAGTGCTAGAGATCGGGGACACCGATACGAGCAGTACTTC; cdr3_aa: CSARDRGHRYEQYF; clone_size: .; d_call: .; v_call: TRBV20-1; j_call: TRBJ2-7
cdr3_nt: TGTGCCAGTAGTTACAATCGATACGAGCAGTACTTC; cdr3_aa: CASSYNRYEQYF; clone_size: .; d_call: .; v_call: TRBV19; j_call: TRBJ2-7
cdr3_nt: TGTGCCAGCTCACTGTCAGGGGTAGCCGAGCAGTACTTC; cdr3_aa: CASSLSGVAEQYF; clone_size: many; d_call: .; v_call: TRBV18; j_call: TRBJ2-7
cdr3_nt: TGTGCCAGCAGCCAAAGAGGCGGGAGGGCTAGCACAGATACGCAGTATTTT; cdr3_aa: CASSQRGGRASTDTQYF; clone_size: few; d_call: TRBD2; v_call: TRBV13; j_call: TRBJ2-3
cdr3_nt: TGCAGTGCACCGACTAGCGGGCCAACCTACAATGAGCAGTTCTTC; cdr3_aa: CSAPTSGPTYNEQFF; clone_size: many; d_call: TRBD2; v_call: TRBV20-1; j_call: TRBJ2-1
cdr3_nt: TGCAGTGCCACCGGGACTAGCGGTGCCTACAATGAGCAGTTCTTC; cdr3_aa: CSATGTSGAYNEQFF; clone_size: few; d_call: TRBD2; v_call: TRBV20-1; j_call: TRBJ2-1
cdr3_nt: TGTGCCAGCAGCGCGACGACAGTCAGGGACACTGAAGCTTTCTTT; cdr3_aa: CASSATTVRDTEAFF; clone_size: many; d_call: .; v_call: TRBV7-8; j_call: TRBJ1-1
cdr3_nt: TGTGCCAGCAGCTTGGTGCAGGAGGTATATGGCTACACCTTC; cdr3_aa: CASSLVQEVYGYTF; clone_size: .; d_call: .; v_call: TRBV5-5; j_call: TRBJ1-2
cdr3_nt: TGTGCCAGCAGTGGCGGGAAGGTGCCTGAAGCTTTCTTT; cdr3_aa: CASSGGKVPEAFF; clone_size: .; d_call: .; v_call: TRBV12-3/TRBV12-4; j_call: TRBJ1-1
cdr3_nt: TGTGCCAGCAGAATAAGGGGGACCTCACCCCTCCACTTT; cdr3_aa: CASRIRGTSPLHF; clone_size: many; d_call: .; v_call: TRBV27; j_call: TRBJ1-6
cdr3_nt: TGTGCCAGCTCTCCTCCGGACAGGGTGGTTGGCTACACCTTC; cdr3_aa: CASSPPDRVVGYTF; clone_size: many; d_call: TRBD1; v_call: TRBV18; j_call: TRBJ1-2
cdr3_nt: TGTGCCAGCAGTTACGTCACAGGGGGTCTTAGTGAAGCTTTCTTT; cdr3_aa: CASSYVTGGLSEAFF; clone_size: .; d_call: TRBD1; v_call: TRBV6-5; j_call: TRBJ1-1